The next 14 T cell receptor beta chains were all read from a single sample in a study of lymphopenia after photon versus proton radiotherapy. TCRdb's copy holds only in-frame clones and misses some; the assay was immunoSEQ multiplex PCR. The profile covers around 42,000 clones, with approximately 83% appearing a single time and about 2.2% taken by the ten largest. Sequenced here: peripheral blood, sampled from a patient treated with photon-based radiotherapy. The receptors stem from a man in his forties with gastric cancer.

This rearrangement joins TRBV5-5 to TRBJ1-1; TRBD1 matches at 7 bases. Germline-derived CDR1 and CDR2 are SGHKS and YYEKEE (reference sequence). This CDR3 spans 16 amino acids. V shed 4 bases, J shed 0 bases, and the junction held 9 bases outside the gene matches. CDR3 amino acids: CASSGGQPEMNTEAFF. The CDR3 region has the DNA TGTGCCAGCAGCGGGGGACAGCCGGAAATGAACACTGAAGCTTTCTTT.

This clone was seen only once. The chain uses TRBV10-1 and TRBJ2-7, with TRBD1 identical over 7 bases. Looked up from germline, CDR1 is WNHNN and CDR2 is SYGVQD (reference sequence). This CDR3 contains 14 residues. Trimming took 8 bases from V and 3 from J; bases not matched to a gene: 10. The CDR3 reads CASVPRDSDYEQYF. CDR3 coding DNA: TGCGCCAGCGTCCCCCGGGACAGTGACTACGAGCAGTACTTC.

The J gene is TRBJ2-3, the V gene TRBV18, with 7 bases fitting TRBD1. J lost 0 bases, V lost 5 bases, and 8 bases had no gene match. The CDR3 contains 16 residues. Germline V gene lookup returns CDR1 KGHSH and CDR2 LQKENI. For the CDR3, the DNA is TGTGCCAGCTCAACCGGGACAGCGTATAGCACAGATACGCAGTATTTT. This translates into CASSTGTAYSTDTQYF. The full variable domain, with the rest looked up from reference TRBV18 and TRBJ2-3, is NAGVMQNPRHLVRRRGQEARLRCSPMKGHSHVYWYRQLPEEGLKFMVYLQKENIIDESGMPKERFSAEFPKEGPSILRIQQVVRGDSAAYFCASSTGTAYSTDTQYFGPGTRLTVL.

The CDR3 DNA reads as TGTGCCAGCAGTTTCCGACACCCAACTGAAGCTTTCTTT. Translated, it gives CASSFRHPTEAFF. The chain recombines TRBV6-5 with TRBJ1-1; D unclear. Germline CDR1 is MNHEY and CDR2 is SVGAGI. Trimming pared 4 bases from V and 5 bases from J, leaving 11 bases between. The CDR3 extends over 13 amino acids.

The gene calls are TRBV2 and TRBJ1-6; 7 bases map to TRBD1. There are 14 residues in the CDR3. Unmatched junction bases numbered 6, after V lost 7 bases and J lost 6 bases. Germline V gene data show CDR1 as SNHLY and CDR2 as FYNNEI. CDR3 bases: TGTGCCAGCATGTGGGACAGTGGTAATTCACCCCTCCACTTT. Translating it yields CASMWDSGNSPLHF.

The chain links TRBV7-3 to TRBJ2-5; D not resolved. CDR3 length: 13 residues. V lost 2 bases to trimming and J lost 2 bases, with 6 bases between them. Germline CDR1 SGHTA, CDR2 FQGTGA. This chain's CDR3 is CASSLSRQETQYF. The CDR3 DNA is TGTGCCAGCAGCTTATCCCGTCAAGAGACCCAGTACTTC.

This chain uses TRBV11-1 with TRBJ2-5, with D perhaps matching TRBD2 (6 bases). Germline V gene lookup returns CDR1 SGHAT and CDR2 FQDESV (reference sequence). The CDR3 extends over 15 amino acids. V shed 3 bases and J shed 4 bases, with 15 bases lying between them. For the CDR3, the DNA is TGTGCCAGCAGCTTCAACCCAGGGAGGAGAGAGACCCAGTACTTC. Translated: CASSFNPGRRETQYF.

This chain links TRBV20-1 with TRBJ2-7, with D possibly being TRBD1 or TRBD2 (5 bases each). Germline assignment: CDR1 DFQATT and CDR2 SNEGSKA (reference sequence). Between the trimmed V and J ends, which lost 4 bases and 9 bases, there was a span of 13 bases. The CDR3 is made up of 11 amino acids. The CDR3 region has the DNA TGCAGTGCTAACGCGGGTCAGGGGCAGTACTTC. The encoded protein is CSANAGQGQYF.

The chain employs TRBV5-6 and TRBJ2-1; D possibly corresponds to TRBD1 (5 bases). Germline V CDR1 and CDR2: SGHDT, YYEEEE. The CDR3 extends over 13 amino acids. Trimming pared 4 bases from V and 12 bases from J, leaving 17 bases between. CDR3 protein: CASSPGSLQGQFF. CDR3 DNA sequence: TGTGCCAGCAGCCCAGGGTCCCTACAAGGGCAGTTCTTC.

This clone was recorded a few times. Other nucleotide sequences in the sample specify the same CDR3. The genes are TRBV19 and TRBJ1-5; 9 bases match TRBD1. V shed 6 bases, J shed 10 bases, and the junction held 13 bases outside the gene matches. There are 15 residues in the CDR3. Per germline, CDR1 LNHDA and CDR2 SQIVND (reference sequence). As DNA, the CDR3 is TGTGCCAGTAGCAGGGGAACAGGGGGCTGGGAACCCCAGCATTTT. Residues: CASSRGTGGWEPQHF.

The sample holds one count of this clone. The chain carries TRBV6-5 and TRBJ2-3; D may be TRBD2 (7 bases). The germline gives CDR1 MNHEY, CDR2 SVGAGI. V was cut by 8 bases and J by 2 bases, with 14 bases left in between. CDR3 size: 14 residues. The CDR3 loop is CASLPGGPTDTQYF. The CDR3 nucleotides are TGTGCCAGCCTCCCGGGGGGCCCCACAGATACGCAGTATTTT.

The chain has TRBV27 and TRBJ1-2, with TRBD1 identical over 10 bases. Unmatched junction bases numbered 8, after V lost 5 bases and J lost 8 bases. The germline gives CDR1 MNHEY, CDR2 SMNVEV (reference sequence). The CDR3 totals 14 residues. The CDR3 DNA reads TGTGCCAGCAGTCCTGCCGGGACAGGGGTGGGCTACACCTTC. Translation: CASSPAGTGVGYTF.

V and J are TRBV2 and TRBJ1-4; 7 nucleotides agree with TRBD1. Germline V CDR1 and CDR2: SNHLY, FYNNEI. Trimming took 4 bases from V and 7 from J; bases not matched to a gene: 6. The CDR3 sequence is 14 residues long. The CDR3 DNA sequence: TGTGCCAGCAGTGTCCAGGGGGTTGGTGAAAAACTGTTTTTT. Residues: CASSVQGVGEKLFF.

CDR3 sequence (DNA): TGTGCCAGTAGTGAAGACAGGGTTGGCGAGCAGTACTTC. This gives the protein CASSEDRVGEQYF. The V call is TRBV19, the J call TRBJ2-7; 7 bases fit TRBD1. Germline V gives CDR1 LNHDA, CDR2 SQIVND (reference sequence). The CDR3 covers 13 residues. V shed 5 bases, J shed 6 bases, and the junction held 7 bases outside the gene matches.